This T cell receptor (beta chain) is from a study of OX40 agonist ivuxolimab in advanced cancers. Study background: Intravenous ivuxolimab was administered to patients every 2 weeks at 0.01 to 10 mg/kg.

Clones were sequenced by immunoSEQ multiplex PCR, and TCRdb holds only the in-frame ones, with some missing. Of fewer than 85,000 clones detected, approximately 82% appear once; the ten largest clones hold about 0.8%. CDR1 and CDR2 (germline): SGHRS, YFSETQ. V was pared by 0 bases and J by 5 bases, with 17 bases between. The CDR3 has 16 amino acids. The clonotype comes from an adult with an advanced solid tumor such as melanoma, head and neck, liver or kidney cancer. The sample here was CD4+ or CD8+ T cells sorted from blood, taken in a trial of the OX40 agonist ivuxolimab. The gene calls are TRBV5-1 and TRBJ1-1; D is possibly TRBD1 (6 bases). The CDR3 spells CASSLGTASGWTEAFF. The CDR3 DNA reads as TGCGCCAGCAGCTTGGGGACAGCCTCCGGGTGGACTGAAGCTTTCTTT. Combining the CDR3 with reference TRBV5-1 and TRBJ1-1 gives the whole variable domain KAGVTQTPRYLIKTRGQQVTLSCSPISGHRSVSWYQQTPGQGLQFLFEYFSETQRNKGNFPGRFSGRQFSNSRSEMNVSTLELGDSALYLCASSLGTASGWTEAFFGQGTRLTVV.